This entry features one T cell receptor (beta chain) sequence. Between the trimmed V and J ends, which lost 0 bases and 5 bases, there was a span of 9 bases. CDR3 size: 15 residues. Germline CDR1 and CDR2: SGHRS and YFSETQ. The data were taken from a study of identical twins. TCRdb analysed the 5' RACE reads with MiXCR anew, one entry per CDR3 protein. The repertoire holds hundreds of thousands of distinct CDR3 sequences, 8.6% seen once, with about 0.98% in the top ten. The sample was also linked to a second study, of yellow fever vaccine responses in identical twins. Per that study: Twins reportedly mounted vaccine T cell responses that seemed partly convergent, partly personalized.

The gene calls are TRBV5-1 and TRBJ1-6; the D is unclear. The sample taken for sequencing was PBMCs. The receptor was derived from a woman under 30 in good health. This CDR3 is CASSLVGDNNSPLHF. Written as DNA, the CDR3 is TGCGCCAGCAGCTTGGTTGGAGATAATAATTCACCCCTCCACTTT.